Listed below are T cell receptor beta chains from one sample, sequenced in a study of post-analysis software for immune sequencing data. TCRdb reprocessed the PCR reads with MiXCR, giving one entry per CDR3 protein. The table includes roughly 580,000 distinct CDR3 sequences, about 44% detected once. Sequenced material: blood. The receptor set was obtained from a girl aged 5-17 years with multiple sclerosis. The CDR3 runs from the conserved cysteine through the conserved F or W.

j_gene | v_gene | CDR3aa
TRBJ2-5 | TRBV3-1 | CASSQDTSGMEETQYF
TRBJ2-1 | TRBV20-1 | CSAKGLAVVNEQFF
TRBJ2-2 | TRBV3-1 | CASGPEGAGAGELFF
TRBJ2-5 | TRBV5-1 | CASSPLTGGLWETQYF
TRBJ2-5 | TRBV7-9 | CASSPRDRDGQETQYF
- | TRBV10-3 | CAISDEPPSLYEQYF
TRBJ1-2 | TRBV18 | CASSPPAPRTGGYGYTF
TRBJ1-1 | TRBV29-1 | CSVELRGTEAFF
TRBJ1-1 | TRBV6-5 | CASTHLGTGNTEAFF
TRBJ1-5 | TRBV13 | CASSLAGSIQPQHF
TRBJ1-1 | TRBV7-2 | CATAPGQGPMNTEAFF
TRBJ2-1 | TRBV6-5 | CASSYSTSGYYNEQFF
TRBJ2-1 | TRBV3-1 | CASSHWYNEQFF
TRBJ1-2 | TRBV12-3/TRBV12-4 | CASRSGTGLGYTF
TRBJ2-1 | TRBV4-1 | CASSQLGLAPGEVAYNEQFF
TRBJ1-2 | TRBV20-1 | CRARDAGGISKGYTF
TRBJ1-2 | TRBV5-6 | CASSRTIGYGYTF
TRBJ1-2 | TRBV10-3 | CAITGGDGYTF
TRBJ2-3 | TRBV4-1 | CASSPGTNTDTQYF
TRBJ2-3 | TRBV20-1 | CSARVGAGTDTQYF
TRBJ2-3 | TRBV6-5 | CASSYSNRAGGVTDTQYF
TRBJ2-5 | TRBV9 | CASSSGGRATQYF
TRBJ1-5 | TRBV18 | CASGDVSNQPQHF
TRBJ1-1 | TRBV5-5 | CASSEGWTEAFF
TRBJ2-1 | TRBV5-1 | CASSSDPGSNREQFF
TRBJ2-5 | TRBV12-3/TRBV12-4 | CASSRDRGRGEAQYF
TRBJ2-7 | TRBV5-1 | CASSHWGTYEQYF
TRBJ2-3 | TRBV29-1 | CSVDRAGDTQYF
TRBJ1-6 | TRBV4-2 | CASSPLLGADSPLHF
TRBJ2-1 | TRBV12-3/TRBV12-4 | CTSTQRDEQFF
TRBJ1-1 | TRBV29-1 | CSVTPQTGLNTEAFF
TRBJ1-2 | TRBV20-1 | CSAGGGPNYGYTF
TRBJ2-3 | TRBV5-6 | CASSEQGWGTDTQYF
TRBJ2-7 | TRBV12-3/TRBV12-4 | CASSFRDRGQDQQYF
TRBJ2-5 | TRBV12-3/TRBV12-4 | CASSPGLAAYQETQYF
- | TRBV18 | CASSPPETREQYF
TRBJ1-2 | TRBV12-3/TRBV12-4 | CASSQRYYGYTF
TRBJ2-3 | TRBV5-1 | CASSVLGTDTQYF
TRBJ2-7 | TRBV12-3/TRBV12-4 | CASSAPGPIGGYEQYF
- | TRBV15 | CATSLGTETQYF
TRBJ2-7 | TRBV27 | CASSLVPRANSYEQYF
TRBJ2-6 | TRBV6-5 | CASSPSGSSGANVLTF
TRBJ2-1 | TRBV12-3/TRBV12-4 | CASSWASYNEQFF
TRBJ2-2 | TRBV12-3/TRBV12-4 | CASSFFSGELFF
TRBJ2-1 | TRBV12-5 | CASRRASDYNEQFF
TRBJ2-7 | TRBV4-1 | CASSQKETGAYEQYF
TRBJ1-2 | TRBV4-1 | CASSQDEFAPLLSQGPYGYTF
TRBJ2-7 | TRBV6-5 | CASSYTGQLEYYEQYF
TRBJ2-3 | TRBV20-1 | CSARDRVGDSTDTQYF
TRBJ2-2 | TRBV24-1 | CATSGPGPTGELFF
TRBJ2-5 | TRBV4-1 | CASSQGRASGEKTQYF
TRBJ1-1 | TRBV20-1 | CSARTGGRTEAFF
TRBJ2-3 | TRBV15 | CATSRDARFDSAQYF
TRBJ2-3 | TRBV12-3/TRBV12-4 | CASSLARDGPDTVTQYF
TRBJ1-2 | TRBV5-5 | CASSAGTGGANYGYTF